Sequencing of this T cell receptor beta chain was carried out in a study of T-cell memory formation after mild COVID-19. Whole-study context: For the most part, TCR clusters were specific to one donor. Study-level points and caveats: The CD4+ clones that contracted clustered mainly within CM and EM, and the CD8+ clones concentrated in EMRA.

One entry per CDR3 protein, called by TCRdb with MiXCR from the 5' RACE reads. The data hold 400,000 to 500,000 distinct CDR3 sequences, with over 15% observed a single time. Looked up from germline, CDR1 is KGHDR and CDR2 is SFDVKD. The CDR3 is made up of 19 amino acids. Losses at the gene ends were 3 bases for V and 2 bases for J; bases not matched to a gene: 8. This clonotype was detected many times. As yet, its antigen is unknown. The receptor comes from an adult woman who had mild COVID-19 (a few samples of this study predate the infection). Cell type and time point are not known. Material: PBMCs or a T cell subset sorted from them (not recorded which). The chain recombines TRBV24-1 with TRBJ2-2; 13 nucleotides match TRBD2. The CDR3 region is CATSDPTTSGGLNTGELFF. The CDR3 region has the DNA TGTGCCACCAGTGATCCGACGACTAGCGGGGGGCTTAACACCGGGGAGCTGTTTTTT.